Shown below are 14 T cell receptor beta chains from a single sample sequenced in a study of T cell responses to AZD1222 COVID-19 vaccine. The data were produced by immunoSEQ multiplex PCR, yet TCRdb's version contains in-frame clones alone and is incomplete. The sample has roughly 180,000 clones; 88% are singletons. The specimen was peripheral blood, collected on day 0 of AZD1222 vaccination. The source of these receptors is an adult in good health.

The chain has TRBV6-4 and TRBJ2-1; D gene ambiguous. The CDR3 is 14 residues long. CDR1 MRHNA and CDR2 SNTAGT come from the germline V gene. Trimming left V 0 bases short and J 7 bases short, with 10 bases between. CDR3 protein: CASSDSGATNEQFF. The CDR3 DNA reads TGTGCCAGCAGTGACTCAGGAGCGACAAATGAGCAGTTCTTC.

The CDR3 bases are TGTGCCATCCCACCCAACTCTGGAAACACCATATATTTT. It specifies CAIPPNSGNTIYF. The chain has TRBV21-1 and TRBJ1-3. TRBV21-1 is shown as a pseudogene. CDR3 length: 13 amino acids.

This clone has only a few counts. CDR3 DNA: TGTGCCACCTCCCCCCAGGATTACTCCTACGAGCAGTACTTC. The encoded protein is CATSPQDYSYEQYF. The J gene is TRBJ2-7, the V gene TRBV19; D is uncertain. The CDR3 runs 14 residues. Germline CDR1 reads LNHDA; CDR2 reads SQIVND (reference sequence). V was clipped by 10 bases and J by 0 bases, with 16 bases between them.

V usage is TRBV19 and J usage is TRBJ2-2, with 8 positions matching TRBD2. Germline V gene lookup returns CDR1 LNHDA and CDR2 SQIVND (reference sequence). Trimming removed 2 bases from V and 7 bases from J; junction bases left unmatched: 9. The CDR3 totals 16 residues. CDR3 amino acids: CASSIKSGGLIGELFF. In DNA, the CDR3 is TGTGCCAGTAGTATAAAGTCGGGGGGGCTGATCGGGGAGCTGTTTTTT. Using reference TRBV19 and TRBJ2-2 for the parts outside the CDR3, the full variable domain is DGGITQSPKYLFRKEGQNVTLSCEQNLNHDAMYWYRQDPGQGLRLIYYSQIVNDFQKGDIAEGYSVSREKKESFPLTVTSAQKNPTAFYLCASSIKSGGLIGELFFGEGSRLTVL.

For the CDR3, the DNA is TGTGCCAGCAGCTTGGACGGGAACACTGAAGCTTTCTTT. Its translation is CASSLDGNTEAFF. V and J are TRBV9 and TRBJ1-1; no clear D gene. The V gene lost 4 bases and the J gene lost 1 base, with 8 bases spanning the gap. Looked up from germline, CDR1 is SGDLS and CDR2 is YYNGEE. The CDR3 totals 13 residues.

V usage is TRBV18 and J usage is TRBJ2-7; the match to TRBD1 covers 9 bases. The CDR3 has 17 amino acids. Germline V gene sequence: CDR1 KGHSH, CDR2 LQKENI. The junction had 13 bases not matched to a gene; V was cut back by 3 bases and J by 4 bases. CDR3 loop: CASSPQVRNRGQYEQYF. Here the CDR3 DNA reads TGTGCCAGCTCACCGCAGGTAAGGAACAGGGGGCAGTACGAGCAGTACTTC.

This chain links TRBV4-2 with TRBJ1-4; 8 bases agree with TRBD1. The CDR3 is 16 amino acids. The V gene end was trimmed by 5 bases and the J gene end by 8 bases; junction bases not matched to a gene: 13. Germline V gene data show CDR1 as LGHNA and CDR2 as YNFKEQ. The CDR3: CASSALTGEEAEKLFF. CDR3 DNA: TGTGCCAGCAGCGCACTGACAGGGGAAGAAGCCGAAAAACTGTTTTTT.

In this sample, this clone turned up once. The V and J genes are TRBV28 and TRBJ1-6, with TRBD1 identical over 7 bases. Trimming at V came to 2 bases and at J to 5 bases, leaving 12 bases not matched to a gene. Germline V gene data show CDR1 as MDHEN and CDR2 as SYDVKM. The CDR3 consists of 18 residues. CDR3 region: CASSLVWTGPPDNSPLHF. The CDR3 region has the DNA TGTGCCAGCAGTTTAGTGTGGACAGGTCCCCCTGATAATTCACCCCTCCACTTT.

This chain uses TRBV21-1 with TRBJ2-7; TRBD1 is taken as the D call from the table, unchecked against the DNA. TRBV21-1 corresponds to a pseudogene. This CDR3 is 15 amino acids long. For the CDR3, the DNA is TGTGCCAGCAGCCCACTCAGGGGGCGAACTTACGAGCAGTACTTC. Translating it yields CASSPLRGRTYEQYF.

The chain combines TRBV4-1 with TRBJ1-5; TRBD1 agrees at 8 bases. V shed 2 bases and J 1 base; nucleotides not matched to a gene: 16. CDR3 length: 20 amino acids. Per the germline V gene, CDR1 is MGHRA and CDR2 is YSYEKL. The CDR3 is CASSQRITTGGVLSNQPQHF. CDR3 nucleotide sequence: TGCGCCAGCAGCCAACGGATTACTACAGGGGGTGTACTAAGCAATCAGCCCCAGCATTTT.

The chain joins TRBV27 to TRBJ1-1; 7 bases are a match to TRBD1. V dropped 0 bases and J dropped 0; count of bases not matched to a gene: 1. This CDR3 region has 15 residues. From germline, CDR1 is MNHEY and CDR2 SMNVEV (reference sequence). Here the CDR3 reads CASSLSTGLNTEAFF. In nucleotides, the CDR3 is TGTGCCAGCAGTTTATCGACAGGGTTGAACACTGAAGCTTTCTTT.

The CDR3 is CASSQDRWLAGQETQYF. CDR3 DNA: TGCGCCAGCAGCCAAGATAGGTGGCTAGCGGGGCAAGAGACCCAGTACTTC. The chain recombines TRBV4-1 with TRBJ2-5; 9 bases line up with TRBD2. This CDR3 has 17 residues. The trim removed 0 bases at V and 2 bases at J, leaving 7 bases unmatched. Germline V CDR1 and CDR2: MGHRA, YSYEKL.

In regard to this clone: This specimen includes other DNA sequences encoding the same CDR3. The chain has TRBV19 and TRBJ1-1; no clear D. CDR1 LNHDA and CDR2 SQIVND come from the germline V gene (reference sequence). Trimming removed 6 bases at V and 0 bases at J, with 8 bases between. This CDR3 region has 13 residues. The CDR3 sequence: CASSNPVNTEAFF. CDR3 nucleotides: TGTGCCAGTAGCAATCCAGTGAACACTGAAGCTTTCTTT. The whole variable domain, remainder taken from reference TRBV19 and TRBJ1-1, is DGGITQSPKYLFRKEGQNVTLSCEQNLNHDAMYWYRQDPGQGLRLIYYSQIVNDFQKGDIAEGYSVSREKKESFPLTVTSAQKNPTAFYLCASSNPVNTEAFFGQGTRLTVV.

This chain joins TRBV7-2 and TRBJ1-5; possibly TRBD1 for D (6 bases). The CDR3 covers 15 residues. From germline, CDR1 is SGHTA and CDR2 FQGNSA. The ends were cut back, 5 bases at V and 1 base at J, with 12 bases in the middle. As DNA, the CDR3 is TGTGCCAGCAGCCCTGGAGGGACAAGCAATCAGCCCCAGCATTTT. It is translated as CASSPGGTSNQPQHF. The full variable domain, completed using reference TRBV7-2 and TRBJ1-5, is GAGVSQSPSNKVTEKGKDVELRCDPISGHTALYWYRQSLGQGLEFLIYFQGNSAPDKSGLPSDRFSAERTGGSVSTLTIQRTQQEDSAVYLCASSPGGTSNQPQHFGDGTRLSIL.